This passage covers 21 T cell receptor beta chains from one sample sequenced in a study of T-cell reconstitution after alpha-beta-depleted transplantation in children. Preparation of the TCRbeta library used unique molecular identifiers. TCRdb fed the PCR reads into MiXCR, producing one record per CDR3 protein. The data hold fewer than 350,000 distinct CDR3 sequences, with about 9.5% observed a single time. Sequenced here: PBMCs, sampled before TCRalphabeta/CD19-depleted stem cell transplant. All receptors come from a boy in the first two years of life with acute myeloid leukemia, due to receive a stem cell transplant.

This clonotype was detected ten times or more. V gene TRBV5-1 combines with J gene TRBJ2-1, with 10 nucleotides matching TRBD2. Germline loops: CDR1 SGHRS, CDR2 YFSETQ. Trimming at V came to 4 bases and at J to 4 bases, leaving 8 bases not matched to a gene. The CDR3 totals 16 residues. CDR3 sequence (DNA): TGCGCCAGCAGCATAATAGCGGGGGGCCTTTACAATGAGCAGTTCTTC. It yields the protein CASSIIAGGLYNEQFF. The full variable domain, with the rest looked up from reference TRBV5-1 and TRBJ2-1, is KAGVTQTPRYLIKTRGQQVTLSCSPISGHRSVSWYQQTPGQGLQFLFEYFSETQRNKGNFPGRFSGRQFSNSRSEMNVSTLELGDSALYLCASSIIAGGLYNEQFFGPGTRLTVL.

The J gene is TRBJ2-7, the V gene TRBV5-1; no clear D gene. With 0 bases removed from V and 2 bases from J, the gap between germline ends came to 15 bases. Per germline, CDR1 SGHRS and CDR2 YFSETQ. The CDR3 has 16 amino acids. The CDR3 protein is CASSLGRAPTPYEQYF. The CDR3 DNA is TGCGCCAGCAGCTTGGGTAGGGCCCCCACACCCTACGAGCAGTACTTC.

This clonotype was detected ten times or more. The chain couples TRBV11-2 to TRBJ2-1; 7 bases map to TRBD2. The V gene's germline CDR1 is SGHAT and CDR2 FQNNGV. Germline trimming cut 2 bases from V and 12 bases from J; bases unmatched to any gene: 1. The CDR3 has 11 residues. The CDR3 DNA follows: TGTGCCAGCAGCTTATCGGGGGGGCAGTTCTTC. Amino acid sequence: CASSLSGGQFF.

This clonotype has ten or more counts. In nucleotides, the CDR3 is TGCAGCGTTGCGATATATCCGGGGACAGATACGCAGTATTTT. Translating it yields CSVAIYPGTDTQYF. V gene TRBV29-1 combines with J gene TRBJ2-3; tentatively, D is TRBD2 (5 bases). V was clipped by 4 bases and J by 3 bases, with 14 bases between them. In germline, CDR1 is SQVTM, CDR2 ANQGSEA. This CDR3 comprises 14 residues.

This clonotype was seen repeatedly, ten times or more. The chain recombines TRBV21-1 with TRBJ2-2; the table calls TRBD1, which could not be checked here. TRBV21-1 is designated a pseudogene. CDR3 length: 17 residues. CDR3 sequence (DNA): TGTGCCAGCAGCAAAGCCGGGACATTCGCGAACACCGGGGAGCTGTTTTTT. It is translated as CASSKAGTFANTGELFF.

This rearrangement joins TRBV10-3 to TRBJ2-7; D assignment may be TRBD1 or TRBD2 (5 bases each). Germline V CDR1 and CDR2: ENHRY, SYGVKD. Trimming pared 4 bases from V and 3 bases from J, leaving 16 bases between. The CDR3 is 15 residues long. CDR3: CAISARAGSLYEQYF. In DNA, the CDR3 is TGTGCCATCAGTGCCCGGGCAGGGAGCCTCTACGAGCAGTACTTC.

To note about this clonotype: A much larger clonotype is one base distant, so this may be a read error. The genes are TRBV12-3 or TRBV12-4 and TRBJ2-1, with 8 bases fitting TRBD1. The CDR3 spans 16 residues. With V trimmed by 7 bases and J by 6 bases, 14 bases remained unmatched. CDR3 DNA: TGTGCCAGCACTCTGGGTCGGACAGGGCCTCTCAATGAGCAGTTCTTC. It specifies CASTLGRTGPLNEQFF.

This clonotype was seen at least ten times. The CDR3 here is CASSLGSGYEQFF. As DNA, the CDR3 is TGTGCCAGCAGCTTAGGGTCCGGTTACGAGCAGTTCTTC. V and J are TRBV7-8 and TRBJ2-1; no clear D gene. CDR1 and CDR2 (germline): SGHVS, FQNEAQ. The ends were cut back, 1 base at V and 10 bases at J, with 11 bases in the middle. The length of the CDR3 is 13 residues. Filled out from reference TRBV7-8 and TRBJ2-1, the complete variable domain reads GAGVSQSPRYKVAKRGQDVALRCDPISGHVSLFWYQQALGQGPEFLTYFQNEAQLDKSGLPSDRFFAERPEGSVSTLKIQRTQQEDSAVYLCASSLGSGYEQFFGPGTRLTVL.

Many counts were recorded for this clonotype. The chain carries TRBV6-1 and TRBJ1-1; D uncertain. Trimming pared 4 bases from V and 0 bases from J, leaving 12 bases between. The V gene's germline CDR1 is MNHNS and CDR2 SASEGT. There are 15 residues in the CDR3. CDR3: CASSGTDAMNTEAFF. The DNA of the CDR3 is TGTGCCAGCAGTGGGACGGACGCAATGAACACTGAAGCTTTCTTT.

The CDR3 protein is CASSPSRVGELFF. DNA of the CDR3: TGTGCCAGCAGCCCATCCCGGGTCGGGGAGCTGTTTTTT. V gene TRBV4-2 combines with J gene TRBJ2-2; no definite D call. V shed 4 bases and J shed 7 bases, with 10 bases lying between them. Germline CDR1 and CDR2: LGHNA and YNFKEQ. There are 13 residues in the CDR3.

This clonotype came up many times. The chain's CDR3 is CASSQGLLAGGPGELFF. DNA for the CDR3: TGCGCCAGCAGCCAAGGGTTGCTAGCGGGAGGGCCCGGGGAGCTGTTTTTT. The gene calls are TRBV4-3 and TRBJ2-2; 12 positions agree with TRBD2. After removal of 1 base from V and 6 bases from J, the junction contained 6 bases not matched to a gene. Germline CDR1 and CDR2: LGHNA and YSLEER. The CDR3 has 17 amino acids.

This clonotype showed up many times. The gene calls are TRBV28 and TRBJ2-5; no definite D call. Trimming removed 3 bases at V and 5 bases at J, with 7 bases between. CDR3 length equals 12 residues. Germline V lookup: CDR1 MDHEN, CDR2 SYDVKM. CDR3 amino acids: CASSLSMETQYF. Written as DNA, the CDR3 is TGTGCCAGCAGTTTGTCGATGGAGACCCAGTACTTC.

This clonotype was picked up many times. The chain employs TRBV7-2 and TRBJ2-7, with D maybe TRBD1 (5 bases). Germline values: CDR1 SGHTA, CDR2 FQGNSA. The CDR3 is 14 amino acids. V was clipped by 3 bases and J by 4 bases, with 13 bases between them. The CDR3 nucleotides read TGTGCCAGCAGCTTGAGGCAGGGCCGATACGAGCAGTACTTC. Residues: CASSLRQGRYEQYF.

At least ten counts were recorded for this clonotype. CDR3 coding DNA: TGCAGTGCTAGAGTGCGGGGGCGGATGGATGAGCAGTTCTTC. Protein: CSARVRGRMDEQFF. V gene TRBV20-1 combines with J gene TRBJ2-1; tentatively, D is TRBD2 (7 bases). The germline V gene encodes CDR1 DFQATT and CDR2 SNEGSKA (reference sequence). V lost 1 base to trimming and J lost 8 bases, with 15 bases between them. This CDR3 is built from 14 residues.

J is TRBJ2-7 and V is TRBV11-3, with no clear D. The V and J ends lost 5 bases and 4 bases respectively, with 9 bases between them. The CDR3 extends over 12 amino acids. Per germline, CDR1 SGHNT and CDR2 YENEEA. The CDR3 region is CASSPTVYEQYF. The CDR3 coding sequence is TGTGCCAGCAGCCCTACGGTTTACGAGCAGTACTTC.

In this sample, this clonotype turned up many times. The chain carries TRBV5-1 and TRBJ2-7; D unresolved. V lost 5 bases and J 6 bases, leaving 9 bases between the germline ends. CDR3 size: 11 residues. Germline values: CDR1 SGHRS, CDR2 YFSETQ. The CDR3 reads CASRHPREQYF. DNA for the CDR3: TGCGCCAGCAGACACCCGCGCGAGCAGTACTTC.

This clonotype occurred many times. The chain is built from TRBV20-1 and TRBJ2-7, with D maybe TRBD2 (6 bases). Trimming cost V 3 bases and J 6 bases, with 12 bases left between them. Per germline, CDR1 DFQATT and CDR2 SNEGSKA (reference sequence). CDR3 length: 12 amino acids. The CDR3 reads CSARETSLEQYF. The CDR3, as DNA: TGCAGTGCTAGGGAGACTAGTCTCGAGCAGTACTTC.

This clonotype was seen repeatedly, ten times or more. The chain is built from TRBV28 and TRBJ2-7; D gene ambiguous. V lost 4 bases to trimming and J lost 5 bases, with 9 bases between them. From germline, CDR1 is MDHEN and CDR2 SYDVKM. The length of the CDR3 is 12 residues. The CDR3 loop reads CASSSSWHEQYF. CDR3 DNA: TGTGCCAGCAGTTCCTCCTGGCACGAGCAGTACTTC.

This clonotype has just a few counts. The CDR3 spells CASSRPTLAYEQYF. In DNA, the CDR3 is TGTGCCAGCAGTCGCCCGACTCTCGCCTACGAGCAGTACTTC. This chain joins TRBV13 and TRBJ2-7, with D unclear. CDR3 length equals 14 residues. With 6 bases removed from V and 2 bases from J, the gap between germline ends came to 14 bases. CDR1 is PRHDT and CDR2 is FYEKMQ in the germline V gene (reference sequence).

Many counts were recorded for this clonotype. The gene calls are TRBV28 and TRBJ2-7; possible D gene TRBD2, 5 bases. This CDR3 is 17 amino acids long. Germline V CDR1 and CDR2: MDHEN, SYDVKM. Trimming took 5 bases from V and 1 from J, leaving 21 bases between them. DNA for the CDR3: TGTGCCAGCAGTCCCTCCTTGTTTAGCGAGTTTTCCTACGAGCAGTACTTC. Translated: CASSPSLFSEFSYEQYF.

In its sample, this clonotype was seen many times. The chain is built from TRBV11-2 and TRBJ2-1; 9 bases are shared with TRBD2. The germline V gene encodes CDR1 SGHAT and CDR2 FQNNGV. With V trimmed by 5 bases and J by 8 bases, 4 bases remained unmatched. There are 13 residues in the CDR3. In DNA, the CDR3 is TGTGCCAGCAGCACGGGACTAGCTTATGAGCAGTTCTTC. Protein product: CASSTGLAYEQFF.